The 7 T cell receptor beta chains reported below all come from one sample, sequenced in a study of shared clonotypes between healthy human individuals. As defined, naive CD8 cells were CD45RO-negative and positively selected for CCR7, with terminally differentiated effector memory CD45RA+ cells excluded. Generated by immunoSEQ multiplex PCR, the TCRdb table keeps only in-frame clones and is missing some. The sample comprises about 2.1 million clones, just under 95% of which are singletons, and approximately 1.7% rests with the top ten. Input material: naive CD8+ T cells from PBMCs. These receptors were obtained from a man aged 18 to 29 in good health. Some clones in this sample may be carry-over from other donors' samples.

The CDR3 sequence: CSVEGGQGYEQYF. CDR3 bases: TGCAGCGTTGAAGGGGGGCAGGGCTACGAGCAGTACTTC. The chain employs TRBV29-1 and TRBJ2-7, with D maybe TRBD1 (6 bases). This CDR3 contains 13 residues. CDR1 is SQVTM and CDR2 is ANQGSEA in the germline V gene. V was cut by 1 base and J by 3 bases, with 10 bases left in between.

This chain connects TRBV10-3 to TRBJ1-2, with D unresolved. In germline, CDR1 is ENHRY, CDR2 SYGVKD. The length of the CDR3 is 16 residues. Trimming took off 6 bases at V and 0 bases at J, with 17 bases between the two ends. DNA of the CDR3: TGTGCCATCAGCGAAAGCCGGCTGCCGGCTAACTATGGCTACACCTTC. It is translated as CAISESRLPANYGYTF.

The V call is TRBV28, the J call TRBJ1-6; perhaps TRBD1 as D (6 bases). Between the trimmed V and J ends, which lost 8 bases and 7 bases, there was a span of 9 bases. The V gene's germline CDR1 is MDHEN and CDR2 SYDVKM. The CDR3 is 12 residues long. CDR3 protein: CASGQGNSPLHF. The CDR3 bases are TGTGCCAGCGGTCAGGGGAATTCACCCCTCCACTTT.

The J gene is TRBJ2-1, the V gene TRBV11-2; no reliable D call. The CDR3 extends over 15 amino acids. Per germline, CDR1 SGHAT and CDR2 FQNNGV. The V end was cut by 0 bases, the J end by 7 bases, with 13 bases between. CDR3 in amino acids: CASSLDAGYINEQFF. The CDR3 DNA is TGTGCCAGCAGCTTAGATGCCGGCTATATAAATGAGCAGTTCTTC.

Written as DNA, the CDR3 is TGTGCCAGCAGCTGGACTGGGCAAACTCGCTACAATGAGCAGTTCTTC. It translates to CASSWTGQTRYNEQFF. This rearrangement joins TRBV7-9 to TRBJ2-1; D perhaps matches TRBD2 (5 bases). This CDR3 is 16 amino acids long. Trimming took 4 bases from V and 3 from J, leaving 16 bases between them. In germline, CDR1 is SEHNR, CDR2 FQNEAQ (reference sequence).

The chain carries TRBV25-1 and TRBJ1-2, with D maybe TRBD1 (5 bases). This CDR3 is 13 amino acids long. Between the trimmed V and J ends, which lost 3 bases and 5 bases, there was a span of 10 bases. Per germline, CDR1 MGHDK and CDR2 SYGVNS. CDR3: CASSEGRRYGYTF. Here the CDR3 DNA reads TGTGCCAGCAGTGAGGGGCGAAGATATGGCTACACCTTC.

In its sample, this clone was seen once. This sequence joins TRBV27 and TRBJ1-2; D perhaps matches TRBD1 (6 bases). V lost 2 bases to trimming and J lost 4 bases, with 14 bases between them. Germline V gene data show CDR1 as MNHEY and CDR2 as SMNVEV (reference sequence). The CDR3 sequence is 15 residues long. Here the CDR3 reads CASSLMGAVTYGYTF. CDR3 in DNA: TGTGCCAGCAGTTTAATGGGGGCGGTGACCTATGGCTACACCTTC.